Presented here are 21 T cell receptor beta chains from one specimen sequenced in a study of metastatic and nonmetastatic thyroid tumors. No patient had received any treatment before thyroid surgery. TCRdb reanalyzed the PCR reads with MiXCR. In the table there are about 92,000 clones, around 14% of which are singletons. The sequenced sample was blood. These receptors originate from a female donor with papillary thyroid cancer or a benign thyroid nodule (not recorded which). Some clones in this sample may be carry-over from other donors' samples.

At least ten counts were recorded for this clone. The V gene is TRBV9, the J gene TRBJ2-3; 8 bases align to TRBD2. Germline CDR1 reads SGDLS; CDR2 reads YYNGEE. Trimming cost V 3 bases and J 3 bases; bases outside gene matches: 6. CDR3 size: 15 residues. CDR3 in DNA: TGTGCCAGCAGCGAGAGCGGGGGTGGAACAGATACGCAGTATTTT. Encoded protein: CASSESGGGTDTQYF.

In this sample, this clone turned up many times. This chain links TRBV30 with TRBJ2-4, with D possibly matching TRBD1 (5 bases). CDR1 GTSNPN and CDR2 SVGIG come from the germline V gene (reference sequence). The CDR3 length is 13 residues. Trimming shortened V by 1 base and J by 9 bases, and 13 bases separated the two germline ends. The CDR3 nucleotides read TGTGCCTGGAGTGAGGCAGGGTTAGGCATTCAGTACTTC. Translation gives CAWSEAGLGIQYF. The full variable domain, completed using reference TRBV30 and TRBJ2-4, is SQTIHQWPATLVQPVGSPLSLECTVEGTSNPNLYWYRQAAGRGLQLLFYSVGIGQISSEVPQNLSASRPQDRQFILSSKKLLLSDSGFYLCAWSEAGLGIQYFGAGTRLSVL.

This clone showed up many times. The chain is built from TRBV5-5 and TRBJ2-7; TRBD1 aligns across 8 bases. Trimming cost V 5 bases and J 0 bases; bases outside gene matches: 7. The CDR3 totals 15 residues. The germline CDR1 and CDR2 sequences are SGHKS and YYEKEE (reference sequence). The CDR3 DNA follows: TGTGCCAGCAGTAACCCAGGGGGCGGCTCCTACGAGCAGTACTTC. This sequence encodes CASSNPGGGSYEQYF. Combining the CDR3 with reference TRBV5-5 and TRBJ2-7 gives the whole variable domain DAGVTQSPTHLIKTRGQQVTLRCSPISGHKSVSWYQQVLGQGPQFIFQYYEKEERGRGNFPDRFSARQFPNYSSELNVNALLLGDSALYLCASSNPGGGSYEQYFGPGTRLTVT.

This clone was seen many times. V gene TRBV2 combines with J gene TRBJ1-2; TRBD1 matches 7 bases. The V segment lost 0 bases and the J segment 5 bases; nucleotides outside the gene matches: 6. CDR1 is SNHLY and CDR2 is FYNNEI in the germline V gene. This CDR3 contains 15 residues. CDR3 protein: CASSEAIARGYGYTF. CDR3 sequence (DNA): TGTGCCAGCAGTGAAGCGATTGCCAGGGGGTATGGCTACACCTTC.

This clone was counted at least ten times. This sequence joins TRBV11-2 and TRBJ2-2; D remains ambiguous. This CDR3 has 14 residues. The V and J ends lost 2 bases and 4 bases respectively, with 8 bases between them. Germline V gene sequence: CDR1 SGHAT, CDR2 FQNNGV. In DNA, the CDR3 is TGTGCCAGCAGCTTAATACGCGGCACCGGGGAGCTGTTTTTT. Its protein product is CASSLIRGTGELFF.

The sample holds many counts of this clone. This sequence joins TRBV4-1 and TRBJ2-2; possible D gene TRBD2, 5 bases. V lost 0 bases, J lost 4 bases, and 9 bases lay in between. Germline lookup yields CDR1 MGHRA and CDR2 YSYEKL. The CDR3 sequence is 15 residues long. The CDR3 loop is CASSQEGRGTGELFF. In DNA form, the CDR3 reads TGCGCCAGCAGCCAAGAGGGCCGGGGCACCGGGGAGCTGTTTTTT.

There are a few counts of this clone. The J gene is TRBJ2-3, the V gene TRBV28, with a tentative D call TRBD2 (6 bases). Germline V CDR1 and CDR2: MDHEN, SYDVKM. This CDR3 is 18 amino acids long. The V and J ends lost 6 bases and 2 bases respectively, with 24 bases between them. The CDR3 reads CASRPPAGGEVYTDTQYF. The CDR3 DNA sequence: TGTGCCAGCAGACCTCCAGCGGGCGGTGAAGTCTACACAGATACGCAGTATTTT.

This clone has ten or more counts. The chain carries TRBV6-1 and TRBJ2-3, with 8 bases identical to TRBD2. Losses at the gene ends were 5 bases for V and 4 bases for J; bases not matched to a gene: 11. This CDR3 region has 16 residues. Looked up from germline, CDR1 is MNHNS and CDR2 is SASEGT. The CDR3 nucleotides read TGTGCCAGCAGTCCGATAGCAGCGGGGGTATCAGATACGCAGTATTTT. It codes for CASSPIAAGVSDTQYF.

V is TRBV9 and J is TRBJ2-5, with 14 bases matching TRBD2. The junction had 4 bases not matched to a gene; V was cut back by 3 bases and J by 3 bases. Germline CDR1 is SGDLS and CDR2 is YYNGEE. The CDR3 consists of 16 residues. CDR3: CASSETSGGVKETQYF. The CDR3 bases are TGTGCCAGCAGCGAGACTAGCGGGGGGGTGAAAGAGACCCAGTACTTC.

The table lists this clone with many counts. The chain combines TRBV5-1 with TRBJ2-7; 10 nucleotides line up with TRBD2. J gave up 3 bases and V 5 bases, and 5 bases lay outside the gene matches. The germline CDR1 and CDR2 sequences are SGHRS and YFSETQ. This CDR3 has 14 residues. The CDR3 here is CASRLTSGDYEQYF. DNA for the CDR3: TGCGCCAGCAGACTAACTAGCGGGGACTACGAGCAGTACTTC.

This clone was seen many times. The V and J genes are TRBV5-1 and TRBJ1-5; 9 bases align to TRBD1. J lost 7 bases, V lost 2 bases, and 10 bases had no gene match. The CDR3 length is 16 residues. Germline values: CDR1 SGHRS, CDR2 YFSETQ. The CDR3, as DNA: TGCGCCAGCAGCTTCCGCGGGACAGGGTATAACCAGCCCCAGCATTTT. This codes for CASSFRGTGYNQPQHF.

Comments on this clone: A much larger clone sits a single nucleotide away, making a read error possible. This sample includes further DNA sequences coding for the same CDR3. The chain uses TRBV5-1 and TRBJ1-4, with no clear D. Germline V CDR1 and CDR2: SGHRS, YFSETQ. Trimming cost V 4 bases and J 0 bases, with 13 bases left between them. The CDR3 covers 16 residues. In nucleotides, the CDR3 is TGCGCCAGCAGCCCGGGCTGGGGTCCAACTAATGAAAAACTGTTTTTT. Protein: CASSPGWGPTNEKLFF.

This clone was picked up many times. Distinct nucleotide sequences in the sample also encode this CDR3. The chain links TRBV2 to TRBJ2-7; 10 positions agree with TRBD1. Trimming cost V 1 base and J 2 bases; bases outside gene matches: 5. Germline CDR1 SNHLY, CDR2 FYNNEI. The CDR3 sequence is 16 residues long. The CDR3 protein is CASSEVGTGVTYEQYF. For the CDR3, the DNA is TGTGCCAGCAGTGAAGTCGGGACAGGGGTCACCTACGAGCAGTACTTC.

Many counts were recorded for this clone. J is TRBJ1-1 and V is TRBV19, with 7 bases lining up with TRBD1. Germline V lookup: CDR1 LNHDA, CDR2 SQIVND (reference sequence). V shed 5 bases and J 7 bases; nucleotides not matched to a gene: 7. This CDR3 has 13 residues. The CDR3 here is CASSPRDSNEAFF. CDR3 nucleotide sequence: TGTGCCAGTAGTCCCCGGGACAGTAATGAAGCTTTCTTT.

As concerns this clone: A much larger clone lies one base from this, so it may be a read error. The chain combines TRBV18 with TRBJ2-2; D is ambiguous. The germline gives CDR1 KGHSH, CDR2 LQKENI. This CDR3 contains 15 residues. The V gene lost 4 bases and the J gene lost 0 bases, with 9 bases spanning the gap. The DNA of the CDR3 is TGTGCCAGCTCACTGTACAGTTCGAACACCGGGGAGCTGTTTTTT. Translation gives CASSLYSSNTGELFF.

This clone was detected many times. DNA of the CDR3: TGTGCCAGCAGGGGGGACAGTCGAAACACCATATATTTT. Translating it yields CASRGDSRNTIYF. The chain couples TRBV2 to TRBJ1-3; 7 positions match TRBD1. This CDR3 has 13 residues. V trimming: 6 bases; J trimming: 5 bases; junction bases outside the gene matches: 4. Per germline, CDR1 SNHLY and CDR2 FYNNEI.

Details on this clone: The junction differs from germline at one of its ends, possibly a read error. The rearrangement uses TRBV5-1 and TRBJ1-2; tentatively, D is TRBD1 (6 bases). This CDR3 spans 18 amino acids. Germline V gives CDR1 SGHRS, CDR2 YFSETQ. CDR3 in DNA: TGCGCCAGCAGCTTGGTCTCGACAGGCCGCGGCATGTACTATTGCTACACCTTC. Its protein product is CASSLVSTGRGMYYCYTF.

On this clone: One junction end does not reproduce the germline sequence, and a read error may be involved. The chain carries TRBV5-1 and TRBJ2-7; D remains ambiguous. The germline V gene has CDR1 SGHRS and CDR2 YFSETQ. The CDR3 has 15 amino acids. The DNA for the CDR3 is TGCGCCAGCAGTCTAGAGGTCAGTAGCTCCTACGAGCATCACTTC. It yields the protein CASSLEVSSSYEHHF.

This clone was seen ten or more times. The chain is built from TRBV30 and TRBJ1-1; D is unresolved. Germline-derived CDR1 and CDR2 are GTSNPN and SVGIG (reference sequence). V lost 7 bases and J lost 0, with 12 bases in between. CDR3 length: 13 amino acids. The CDR3, as DNA: TGTGCCTCGCCAGGACCCTTGAACACTGAAGCTTTCTTT. This gives the protein CASPGPLNTEAFF. The full variable domain, completed using reference TRBV30 and TRBJ1-1, is SQTIHQWPATLVQPVGSPLSLECTVEGTSNPNLYWYRQAAGRGLQLLFYSVGIGQISSEVPQNLSASRPQDRQFILSSKKLLLSDSGFYLCASPGPLNTEAFFGQGTRLTVV.

In its sample, this clone was seen many times. J is TRBJ2-5 and V is TRBV28, with 10 bases lining up with TRBD2. Germline CDR1 MDHEN, CDR2 SYDVKM. Losses at the gene ends were 2 bases for V and 2 bases for J; bases not matched to a gene: 2. The CDR3 length is 15 residues. In DNA form, the CDR3 reads TGTGCCAGCAGTTTAACACTAGCGGGGCAAGAGACCCAGTACTTC. Amino acid sequence: CASSLTLAGQETQYF.

This clone has ten or more counts. The chain carries TRBV20-1 and TRBJ1-1; tentatively, D is TRBD1 (5 bases). Germline V gives CDR1 DFQATT, CDR2 SNEGSKA (reference sequence). V was pared by 0 bases and J by 5 bases, with 10 bases between. The CDR3 has 13 residues. This chain's CDR3 is CSARDWGRTEAFF. CDR3 nucleotide sequence: TGCAGTGCTAGAGATTGGGGCAGGACTGAAGCTTTCTTT.